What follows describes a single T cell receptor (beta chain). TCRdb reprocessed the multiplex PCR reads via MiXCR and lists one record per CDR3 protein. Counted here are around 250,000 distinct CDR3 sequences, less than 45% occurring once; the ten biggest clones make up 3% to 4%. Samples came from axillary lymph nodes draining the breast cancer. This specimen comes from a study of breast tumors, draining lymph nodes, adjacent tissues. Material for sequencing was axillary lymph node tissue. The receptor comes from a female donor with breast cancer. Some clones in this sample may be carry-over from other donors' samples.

CDR3 DNA sequence: TGTGCCAGCAGTGAAGGGACAGGGGGGTTAAATACGCAGTATTTT. Its protein product is CASSEGTGGLNTQYF. The gene calls are TRBV2 and TRBJ2-3; 10 nucleotides align to TRBD1. This CDR3 contains 15 residues. Looked up from germline, CDR1 is SNHLY and CDR2 is FYNNEI. V lost 1 base, J lost 7 bases, and 5 bases stayed unmatched. Variable domain in full (rest from reference TRBV2 and TRBJ2-3): EPEVTQTPSHQVTQMGQEVILRCVPISNHLYFYWYRQILGQKVEFLVSFYNNEISEKSEIFDDQFSVERPDGSNFTLKIRSTKLEDSAMYFCASSEGTGGLNTQYFGPGTRLTVL.